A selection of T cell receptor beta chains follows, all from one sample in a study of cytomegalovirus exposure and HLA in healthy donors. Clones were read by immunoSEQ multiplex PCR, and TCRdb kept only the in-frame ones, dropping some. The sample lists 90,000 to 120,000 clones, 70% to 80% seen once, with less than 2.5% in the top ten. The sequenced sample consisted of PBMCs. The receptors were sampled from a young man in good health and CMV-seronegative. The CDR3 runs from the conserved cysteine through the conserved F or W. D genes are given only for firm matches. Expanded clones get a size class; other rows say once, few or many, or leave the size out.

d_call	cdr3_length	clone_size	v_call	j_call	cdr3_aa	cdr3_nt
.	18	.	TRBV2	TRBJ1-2	CASSESIPQGLANYGYTF	TGTGCCAGCAGTGAATCTATCCCACAGGGCCTAGCTAACTATGGCTACACCTTC
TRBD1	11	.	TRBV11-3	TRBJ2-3	CRLRGPDTQYF	TGCCGCCTTAGGGGGCCAGATACGCAGTATTTT
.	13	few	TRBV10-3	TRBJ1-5	CAISESKEQPQHF	TGTGCCATCAGTGAGTCGAAGGAGCAGCCCCAGCATTTT
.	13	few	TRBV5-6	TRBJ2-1	CASSLNPRNQQFF	TGTGCCAGCAGCTTGAACCCCAGGAATCAGCAGTTCTTC
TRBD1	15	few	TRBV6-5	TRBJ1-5	CASSYSRQGGQPQHF	TGTGCCAGCAGTTACTCCCGACAGGGTGGGCAGCCCCAGCATTTT
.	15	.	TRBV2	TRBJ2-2	CASSEFRGAIGELFF	TGTGCCAGCAGTGAATTCAGGGGGGCGATCGGGGAGCTGTTTTTT
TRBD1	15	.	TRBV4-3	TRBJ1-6	CASSQGTGVLSPLHF	TGCGCCAGCAGCCAAGGGACAGGGGTATTATCACCCCTCCACTTT
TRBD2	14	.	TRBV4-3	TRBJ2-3	CASSRAGGTDTQYF	TGCGCCAGCAGCCGAGCGGGGGGGACAGATACGCAGTATTTT
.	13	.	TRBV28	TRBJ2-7	CASSLGGRYEQYF	TGTGCCAGCAGCCTCGGAGGGCGCTACGAGCAGTACTTC
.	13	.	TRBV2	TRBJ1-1	CASRPRPQGRAFF	TGTGCCAGCAGACCCAGGCCACAGGGACGGGCTTTCTTT
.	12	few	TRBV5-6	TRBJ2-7	CASSSGLDEQYF	TGTGCCAGCAGCTCCGGTCTTGACGAGCAGTACTTC
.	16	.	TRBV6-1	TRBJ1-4	CASSEATGEGIEKLFF	TGTGCCAGCAGTGAAGCTACCGGGGAGGGTATTGAAAAACTGTTTTTT
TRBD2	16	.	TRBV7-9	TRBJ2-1	CASSPGLAGAYNEQFF	TGTGCCAGCAGCCCCGGACTAGCGGGGGCCTACAATGAGCAGTTCTTC
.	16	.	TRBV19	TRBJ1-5	CASTLMPGGSNQPQHF	TGTGCCAGTACCCTCATGCCGGGGGGCTCCAATCAGCCCCAGCATTTT
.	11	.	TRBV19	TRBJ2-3	CASSMGRNQYF	TGTGCCAGTAGTATGGGGAGAAACCAGTATTTT
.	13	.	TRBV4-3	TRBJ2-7	CASSQDRLYEQYF	TGCGCCAGCAGCCAAGATCGACTCTACGAGCAGTACTTC
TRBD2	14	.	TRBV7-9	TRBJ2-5	CASSFSGTSETQYF	TGTGCCAGCAGCTTTTCCGGGACTAGCGAGACCCAGTACTTC
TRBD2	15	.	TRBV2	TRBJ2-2	CASRSGGANTGELFF	TGTGCCAGCAGGAGCGGGGGAGCGAACACCGGGGAGCTGTTTTTT
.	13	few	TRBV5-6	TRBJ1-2	CASSFRGALGYTF	TGTGCCAGCAGCTTTCGGGGGGCGCTTGGCTACACCTTC
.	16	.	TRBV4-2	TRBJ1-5	CASSQEATGSNQPQHF	TGTGCCAGCAGCCAAGAAGCAACAGGGTCCAATCAGCCCCAGCATTTT
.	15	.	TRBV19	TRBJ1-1	CASSSRTALNTEAFF	TGTGCCAGTAGTTCCCGGACAGCCCTGAACACTGAAGCTTTCTTT
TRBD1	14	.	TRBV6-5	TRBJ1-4	CASSGRTGDEKLFF	TGTGCCAGCAGCGGACGGACAGGGGATGAAAAACTGTTTTTT
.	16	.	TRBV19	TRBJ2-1	CAIGDRRGRTLNEQFF	TGTGCCATAGGGGATCGTAGGGGCAGGACCCTGAATGAGCAGTTCTTC
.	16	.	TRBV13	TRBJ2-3	CASSTRLDPSTDTQYF	TGTGCCAGCAGCACCAGACTAGACCCTAGCACAGATACGCAGTATTTT
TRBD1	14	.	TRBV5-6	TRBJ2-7	CASSSGTGVARQYF	TGTGCCAGCAGCTCCGGGACAGGGGTTGCGCGGCAGTACTTC
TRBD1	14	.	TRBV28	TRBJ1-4	CASSRQGPNEKLFF	TGTGCCAGCAGCAGACAGGGCCCAAATGAAAAACTGTTTTTT
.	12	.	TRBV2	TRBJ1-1	CASSSFDTEAFF	TGTGCCAGCAGTTCTTTTGACACTGAAGCTTTCTTT
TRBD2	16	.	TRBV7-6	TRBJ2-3	CASSTPLAGGLHTQYF	TGTGCCAGCAGCACCCCATTAGCGGGGGGGCTCCATACGCAGTATTTT
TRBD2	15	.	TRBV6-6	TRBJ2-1	CASSLLRGGGNEQFF	TGTGCCAGCAGTTTGCTCCGGGGGGGAGGGAATGAGCAGTTCTTC
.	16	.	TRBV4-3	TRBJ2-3	CASSQDLETQGHTQYF	TGCGCCAGCAGCCAAGATTTGGAGACACAGGGACATACGCAGTATTTT
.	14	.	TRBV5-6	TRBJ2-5	CASSLKGPGETQYF	TGTGCCAGCAGCTTGAAAGGGCCGGGGGAGACCCAGTACTTC
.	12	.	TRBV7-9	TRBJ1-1	CSSSDRYTEAFF	TGTTCCAGCAGCGACAGGTACACTGAAGCTTTCTTT
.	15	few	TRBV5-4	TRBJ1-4	CASSLIEEGGEKLFF	TGTGCCAGCAGCTTAATTGAGGAGGGAGGGGAAAAACTGTTTTTT
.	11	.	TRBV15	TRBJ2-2	CATTNTGELFF	TGTGCCACCACTAACACCGGGGAGCTGTTTTTT
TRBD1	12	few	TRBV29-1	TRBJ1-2	CSADRGPHGYTF	TGCAGCGCTGACAGGGGTCCACATGGCTACACCTTC
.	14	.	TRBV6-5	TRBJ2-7	CASSRGGGSYEQYF	TGTGCCAGCAGCCGAGGCGGAGGATCCTACGAGCAGTACTTC
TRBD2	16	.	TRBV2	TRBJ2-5	CASSGLAGGSQETQYF	TGTGCCAGCAGTGGACTAGCGGGGGGGTCCCAAGAGACCCAGTACTTC
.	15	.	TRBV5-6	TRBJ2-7	CASTRGLLSSYEQYF	TGTGCCAGCACCCGTGGACTCTTAAGCTCCTACGAGCAGTACTTC
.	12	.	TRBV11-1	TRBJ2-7	CASSNSYYEQYF	TGTGCCAGCAGCAACTCCTACTACGAGCAGTACTTC
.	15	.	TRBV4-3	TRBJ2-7	CASSQGHGGTYEQYF	TGCGCCAGCAGCCAAGGCCACGGAGGAACGTACGAGCAGTACTTC
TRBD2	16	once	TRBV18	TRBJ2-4	CASSPGLVTAKNIQYF	TGTGCCAGCTCACCGGGACTAGTGACGGCTAAAAACATTCAGTACTTC
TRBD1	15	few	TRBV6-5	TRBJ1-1	CASRTSGTGNTEAFF	TGTGCCAGCAGAACCTCCGGGACAGGGAACACTGAAGCTTTCTTT
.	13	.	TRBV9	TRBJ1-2	CASSVAQGYGYTF	TGTGCCAGCAGCGTAGCCCAGGGCTATGGCTACACCTTC
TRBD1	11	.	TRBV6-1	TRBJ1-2	CASRYGTAYTF	TGTGCCAGCAGATACGGGACAGCCTACACCTTC